This T cell receptor (beta chain) originates from a study of cytomegalovirus exposure and HLA in healthy donors. The assay was immunoSEQ multiplex PCR, and TCRdb's table has in-frame clones only and misses some. This sample has some 140,000 clones, with roughly nine tenths found just once. The CDR3 runs to 16 residues. The germline CDR1 and CDR2 sequences are SGHRS and YFSETQ. Concerning this clone: A junction boundary mismatches the germline segment, possibly from a read error.

The TCR comes from a man younger than 35 in good health and CMV-seronegative. V gene TRBV5-1 combines with J gene TRBJ2-1; TRBD2 matches at 8 bases. Sample: PBMCs. The CDR3 reads CASSLLPGGSFNEQFF. Written as DNA, the CDR3 is TGCGCCAGCAGCTTATTACCGGGAGGGTCCTTCAATGAGCAGTTCTTC.